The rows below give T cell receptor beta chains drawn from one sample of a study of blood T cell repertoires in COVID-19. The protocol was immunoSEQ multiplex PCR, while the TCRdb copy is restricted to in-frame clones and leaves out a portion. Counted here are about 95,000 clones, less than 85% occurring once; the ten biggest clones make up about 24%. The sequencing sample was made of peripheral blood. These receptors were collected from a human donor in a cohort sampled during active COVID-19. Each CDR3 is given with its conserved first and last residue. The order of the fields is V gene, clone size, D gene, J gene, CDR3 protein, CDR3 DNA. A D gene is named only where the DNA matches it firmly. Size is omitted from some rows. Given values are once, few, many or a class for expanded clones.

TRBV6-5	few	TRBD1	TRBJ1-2	CASSYTGQGAGYTF	TGTGCCAGCAGTTACACGGGACAGGGAGCAGGCTACACCTTC
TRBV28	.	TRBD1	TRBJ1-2	CASSPSGTGVYGYTF	TGTGCCAGCAGTCCCTCCGGGACAGGGGTTTATGGCTACACCTTC
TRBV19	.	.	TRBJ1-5	CASSPRGNQPQHF	TGTGCCAGTAGTCCCCGCGGCAATCAGCCCCAGCATTTT
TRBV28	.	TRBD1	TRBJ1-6	CASSFGGDRGSSYNSPLHF	TGTGCCAGCAGTTTTGGAGGGGACAGGGGTAGCTCCTATAATTCACCCCTCCACTTT
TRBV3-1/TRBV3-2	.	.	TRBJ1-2	CASSQVFQERYGYTF	TGTGCCAGCAGCCAAGTTTTTCAGGAACGCTATGGCTACACCTTC
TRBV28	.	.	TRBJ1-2	CASSLAGRGANYGYTF	TGTGCCAGCAGTTTAGCTGGGAGGGGAGCTAACTATGGCTACACCTTC
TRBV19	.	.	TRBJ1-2	CASTGGDGYTF	TGTGCCAGTACGGGCGGGGATGGCTACACCTTC
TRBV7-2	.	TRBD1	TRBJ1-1	CASSFKTGHTEAFF	TGTGCCAGCAGCTTTAAGACAGGGCACACTGAAGCTTTCTTT
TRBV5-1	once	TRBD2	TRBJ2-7	CASSLAGGLYYEQYF	TGCGCCAGCAGCTTGGCCGGGGGACTATACTACGAGCAGTACTTC
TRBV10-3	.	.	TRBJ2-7	CAISEALGHSYEQYF	TGTGCCATCAGTGAGGCCCTGGGACACTCCTACGAGCAGTACTTC
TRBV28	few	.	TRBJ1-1	CASPGGGGTEAFF	TGTGCCAGCCCTGGAGGGGGGGGAACTGAAGCTTTCTTT